This TCR beta chain was profiled in a study of cytomegalovirus exposure and HLA in healthy donors. On the study more broadly: An earlier analysis identified 100 million to 130 million unique TCR beta sequences in approximately 170 million T cells. The study's findings and limits: About 87% or about 30% of the time was how often most TCR beta V segments were productive, according to an earlier analysis. Only CMV serostatus was available as immune exposure information. Most TCR sequences were uncommon, yet certain public TCRs appeared in many donors.

As concerns this clone: Its antigen is still unknown.

The CDR3 has 14 amino acids. Trimming pared 2 bases from V and 0 bases from J, leaving 4 bases between. Germline V gene data show CDR1 as PRHDT and CDR2 as FYEKMQ (reference sequence). PCR involved 60 Vbeta and 13 Jbeta primers. Assay used: immunoSEQ multiplex PCR; TCRdb lists only in-frame clones, some missing. The sample consists of just over 95,000 clones, 78% of them appearing once. The chain joins TRBV13 to TRBJ1-4; D gene uncertain. This sequence originates from a woman in her forties in good health and CMV-seropositive. The specimen sequenced was PBMCs. The CDR3 region has the DNA TGTGCCAGCAGCTTAAGAGCAACTAATGAAAAACTGTTTTTT. Amino acid sequence: CASSLRATNEKLFF.